The TCR beta chain under discussion was sequenced for a study of T cell repertoires in cytomegalovirus infection. Turning to the study itself: Matching HLA type, along with CMV infection, was indicated by public TCR beta signatures.

On this clonotype: Its antigen is as yet unknown.

TCRdb itself ran the reads through MiXCR, one entry per CDR3 protein. The profile shows roughly 300,000 distinct CDR3 sequences, 8% to 9.5% of them singletons. Overall study findings and caveats: The cumulative frequency of public TCR beta families identified carriers of CMV plus the relevant HLA. There were HLA-C-restricted CMV-specific TCR beta clonotypes dominating the ex vivo response.

The TCR sequence derives from a human donor in good health (CMV status not recorded). Some clones in this sample may be carry-over from other donors' samples. Material: PBMCs.

This CDR3 is CSAPSRGSYEQYF. The CDR3 DNA reads TGCAGTGCGCCCTCGCGGGGCTCCTACGAGCAGTACTTC. The chain employs TRBV20-1 and TRBJ2-7; a weak D match, TRBD2 (6 bases). Germline lookup yields CDR1 DFQATT and CDR2 SNEGSKA (reference sequence). The CDR3 covers 13 residues. Trimming removed 6 bases at V and 0 bases at J, with 12 bases between.